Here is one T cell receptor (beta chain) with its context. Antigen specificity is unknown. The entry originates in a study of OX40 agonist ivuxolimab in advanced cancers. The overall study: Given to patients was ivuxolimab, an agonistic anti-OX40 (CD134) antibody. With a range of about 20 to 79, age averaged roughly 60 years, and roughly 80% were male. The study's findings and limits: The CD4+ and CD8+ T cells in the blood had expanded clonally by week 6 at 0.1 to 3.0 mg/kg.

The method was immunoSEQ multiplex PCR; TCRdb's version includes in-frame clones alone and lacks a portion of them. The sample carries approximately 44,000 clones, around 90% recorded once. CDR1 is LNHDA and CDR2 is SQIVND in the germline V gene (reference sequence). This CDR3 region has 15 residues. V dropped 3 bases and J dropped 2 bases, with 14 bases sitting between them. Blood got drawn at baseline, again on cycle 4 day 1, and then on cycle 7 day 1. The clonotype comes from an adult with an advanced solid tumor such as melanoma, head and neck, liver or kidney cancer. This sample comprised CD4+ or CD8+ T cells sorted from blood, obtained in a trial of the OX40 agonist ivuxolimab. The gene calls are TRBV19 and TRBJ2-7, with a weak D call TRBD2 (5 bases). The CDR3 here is CASSIAAVNAYEQYF. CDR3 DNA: TGTGCCAGTAGTATTGCAGCGGTAAATGCCTACGAGCAGTACTTC.